This T cell receptor beta chain was sequenced during a study of T cells in Graves' hyperthyroidism and ophthalmopathy. About the research overall: Initial diagnosis, before any treatment, was when peripheral blood was collected.

Findings of the study overall: Most thyroid clonotypes expanded above 0.001 were also detected in blood.

Trimming took 3 bases from V and 4 from J, leaving 28 bases between them. Looked up from germline, CDR1 is LNHDA and CDR2 is SQIVND (reference sequence). The CDR3 has 19 residues. Template material for amplifying TCR beta CDR3 regions consisted of RNA transcripts. HTBI primers were employed in a first-round RT-PCR of the TCR CDR3. MiXCR, run by TCRdb on the multiplex PCR reads, gives a single entry per CDR3 protein. This table holds around 400,000 distinct CDR3 sequences, about 12% found once. Diagnoses were established using clinical symptoms, serum thyroxine and TRAb, thyroid ultrasound and orbital computed tomography. Out of approximately 10 ml of fresh peripheral blood came the PBMCs. As concerns this clonotype: Its specificity is unknown.

What was sequenced was blood. This clonotype originated in a young woman with Graves' hyperthyroidism. This rearrangement joins TRBV19 to TRBJ2-7; no firm D call. CDR3 sequence: CASSMSSEAVGRSMYEQYF. DNA of the CDR3: TGTGCCAGTAGTATGTCAAGCGAGGCTGTGGGAAGGTCGATGTACGAGCAGTACTTC.